The source of this TCR beta chain is a study of blood T cell repertoires in COVID-19. Study as a whole: Before being deemed recovered, Cohort 3 donors had two negative PCRs, clearance, or symptom resolution. PBMCs, B-cell-depleted T cells, or T cells provided the cDNA or gDNA that made up the material.

Trimming pared 2 bases from V and 10 bases from J, leaving 14 bases between. Germline CDR1 reads MNHNS; CDR2 reads SASEGT. The CDR3 length is 13 residues. The table came from immunoSEQ multiplex PCR; TCRdb's copy has only in-frame clones and leaves some out. The table shows 330,000 or so clones, with about 89% occurring only once. This clonotype originated in a man aged 35-49 years in a cohort exposed to, infected with or recovered from COVID-19 (not recorded which). Sample: PBMCs or T cells enriched from blood (not recorded which). This sequence joins TRBV6-1 and TRBJ1-1; D unclear. The CDR3 loop reads CASSEYPLKRAFF. The CDR3 bases are TGTGCCAGCAGTGAATACCCCCTAAAAAGAGCTTTCTTT.